One sample yielded the 17 T cell receptor beta chains listed below, sequenced in a study of T cell responses to AZD1222 COVID-19 vaccine (dated by TCRdb to the early 2020s). Receptor amplification or capture employed the immunoSEQ multiplex PCR assay. The clones in this table, taken by TCRdb from immuneACCESS, are in-frame only. Not every clone is retained; where verified, under half of the shortfall comes from an unresolved V gene, and the cause of the rest is unknown. The sample profile shows roughly 150,000 clones; 80% to 95% of them were found once. The ten largest clones add up to around 2.5% of the sample. The meaning of the sample's time point label: baseline before first vaccination. This material consisted of peripheral blood, taken on day 0 of AZD1222 vaccination. The receptors were sampled from an adult in good health.

The chain combines TRBV10-3 with TRBJ2-2, with D possibly TRBD2 on 5 matching bases. CDR1 is ENHRY, CDR2 SYGVKD, per germline. Trimming shortened V by 7 bases and J by 4 bases, and 16 bases separated the two germline ends. This CDR3 has 15 amino acids. CDR3: CAIKDEGQATGELFF. Here the CDR3 DNA reads TGTGCCATCAAGGACGAGGGTCAGGCCACCGGGGAGCTGTTTTTT.

This sequence joins TRBV5-1 and TRBJ1-4; D is unclear. V lost 2 bases and J 1 base, leaving 9 bases between the germline ends. This CDR3 contains 15 residues. Germline assignment: CDR1 SGHRS and CDR2 YFSETQ. CDR3 sequence reads: CASSFTRLTNEKLFF. For the CDR3, the DNA is TGCGCCAGCAGCTTCACACGGCTAACTAATGAAAAACTGTTTTTT.

CDR3 amino acids: CASSPESSNQPQHF. The CDR3 DNA reads TGTGCCAGCTCACCCGAATCTAGCAATCAGCCCCAGCATTTT. The chain employs TRBV18 and TRBJ1-5; D gene unclear. The CDR3 has 14 residues. CDR1 and CDR2 from the germline V gene are KGHSH and LQKENI. Trimming removed 3 bases from V and 0 bases from J, with 6 bases in between.

The chain has TRBV2 and TRBJ2-1; TRBD2 matches 11 bases. The junction had 3 bases not matched to a gene; V was cut back by 5 bases and J by 9 bases. CDR1 SNHLY and CDR2 FYNNEI come from the germline V gene. There are 13 residues in the CDR3. DNA of the CDR3: TGTGCCAGCAGTCTAGGGACTAGCGGTGAGCAGTTCTTC. Its translation: CASSLGTSGEQFF.

CDR3 in amino acids: CASSPRQQAYNEQFF. DNA for the CDR3: TGTGCCAGCTCACCACGGCAGCAAGCCTACAATGAGCAGTTCTTC. The V call is TRBV18, the J call TRBJ2-1, with D unresolved. Trimming removed 1 base at V and 2 bases at J, with 9 bases between. The CDR3 has 15 amino acids. CDR1 KGHSH and CDR2 LQKENI come from the germline V gene. The whole variable domain, remainder taken from reference TRBV18 and TRBJ2-1, is NAGVMQNPRHLVRRRGQEARLRCSPMKGHSHVYWYRQLPEEGLKFMVYLQKENIIDESGMPKERFSAEFPKEGPSILRIQQVVRGDSAAYFCASSPRQQAYNEQFFGPGTRLTVL.

The genes are TRBV7-8 and TRBJ1-5; possibly TRBD1 for D (6 bases). The germline gives CDR1 SGHVS, CDR2 FQNEAQ. Trimming took 0 bases from V and 9 from J, leaving 15 bases between them. This CDR3 contains 15 residues. The CDR3 DNA reads as TGTGCCAGCAGCTTAGCACGCGGGGGCGGCGGGCCCCAGCATTTT. This sequence encodes CASSLARGGGGPQHF. Looking up the rest from reference TRBV7-8 and TRBJ1-5 gives the full variable domain: GAGVSQSPRYKVAKRGQDVALRCDPISGHVSLFWYQQALGQGPEFLTYFQNEAQLDKSGLPSDRFFAERPEGSVSTLKIQRTQQEDSAVYLCASSLARGGGGPQHFGDGTRLSIL.

This clone was detected once. The genes are TRBV5-6 and TRBJ2-3, with D unresolved. CDR1 and CDR2 from the germline V gene are SGHDT and YYEEEE. V was trimmed by 4 bases and J by 1 base, leaving 13 bases between them. This CDR3 is built from 15 residues. The CDR3 DNA reads TGTGCCAGCAGCACGACGGGTTGGGGCACAGATACGCAGTATTTT. This encodes CASSTTGWGTDTQYF.

The chain recombines TRBV6-5 with TRBJ2-7; 14 bases are shared with TRBD2. The junction had 5 bases not matched to a gene; V was cut back by 7 bases and J by 6 bases. Germline V gives CDR1 MNHEY, CDR2 SVGAGI. The CDR3 contains 14 residues. The CDR3 DNA follows: TGTGCCAGCACCGGGACTAGCGGGAGACGCGAGCAGTACTTC. Amino acids: CASTGTSGRREQYF.

This clone was recorded a few times. The chain employs TRBV19 and TRBJ1-6, with D tentatively TRBD1 (6 bases). Trimming stripped 5 bases from V and 6 bases from J, with 11 bases between. Germline V gene lookup returns CDR1 LNHDA and CDR2 SQIVND (reference sequence). The CDR3 length is 14 residues. CDR3 in DNA: TGTGCCAGTAGTGGGGGACAACTTAATTCACCCCTCCACTTT. As protein: CASSGGQLNSPLHF.

The J gene is TRBJ1-4, the V gene TRBV5-4, with 8 bases fitting TRBD1. V lost 0 bases, J lost 8 bases, and 3 bases stayed unmatched. The germline gives CDR1 SGHNT, CDR2 YYREEE (reference sequence). The CDR3 length is 14 residues. DNA of the CDR3: TGTGCCAGCAGCTTGGGACAGGGGCAGGAAAAACTGTTTTTT. This encodes CASSLGQGQEKLFF.

This chain joins TRBV12-1 and TRBJ1-6; the table's D call TRBD1 went unverified against the DNA. TRBV12-1 is assigned pseudogene status. The CDR3 has 18 residues. CDR3 residues: CASSGKEGQCIPRRPLHF. DNA of the CDR3: TGTGCCAGCAGCGGGAAAGAGGGACAGTGTATCCCGCGTCGGCCCCTCCACTTT.

The V call is TRBV5-1, the J call TRBJ1-2; D is possibly TRBD1 (6 bases). Between the trimmed V and J ends, which lost 3 bases and 7 bases, there was a span of 19 bases. The CDR3 covers 15 residues. Per germline, CDR1 SGHRS and CDR2 YFSETQ. CDR3 sequence (DNA): TGCGCCAGCAGCTCAGCCCCATCGGACAGCTCTGGCTACACCTTC. Its protein is CASSSAPSDSSGYTF.

This sequence joins TRBV5-1 and TRBJ2-2; a possible D gene is TRBD2 (6 bases). The germline CDR1 and CDR2 sequences are SGHRS and YFSETQ. The V gene lost 0 bases and the J gene lost 3 bases, with 15 bases spanning the gap. This CDR3 is 17 amino acids long. CDR3 in DNA: TGCGCCAGCAGCTTGGCCTTTCGAGGAGGGGACACCGGGGAGCTGTTTTTT. It yields the protein CASSLAFRGGDTGELFF.

This rearrangement joins TRBV2 to TRBJ2-7; 10 bases match TRBD1. Germline CDR1 reads SNHLY; CDR2 reads FYNNEI. There are 16 residues in the CDR3. The trim removed 6 bases at V and 2 bases at J, leaving 10 bases unmatched. The CDR3 DNA follows: TGTGCCAGCAGCCAGACTGGACAGGGGGATGCCTACGAGCAGTACTTC. It translates to CASSQTGQGDAYEQYF.

This clone was seen a few times. The chain has TRBV11-3 and TRBJ2-2; D is ambiguous. Trimming left V 3 bases short and J 4 bases short, with 9 bases between. The CDR3 length is 14 residues. The germline V gene encodes CDR1 SGHNT and CDR2 YENEEA. CDR3 DNA: TGTGCCAGCAGCTTTTTCGCGAGCACCGGGGAGCTGTTTTTT. Amino acid sequence: CASSFFASTGELFF.

This chain uses TRBV28 with TRBJ1-6; 8 bases are shared with TRBD1. J gave up 7 bases and V 5 bases, and 4 bases lay outside the gene matches. Per the germline V gene, CDR1 is MDHEN and CDR2 is SYDVKM. The CDR3 loop spans 14 amino acids. The CDR3 sequence: CASSLDRGNSPLHF. In nucleotides, the CDR3 is TGTGCCAGCAGTCTTGACAGGGGAAATTCACCCCTCCACTTT.

The chain is built from TRBV7-9 and TRBJ1-2; D unclear. The V end was cut by 3 bases, the J end by 1 base, with 12 bases between. The CDR3 runs 15 residues. CDR1 is SEHNR and CDR2 is FQNEAQ in the germline V gene (reference sequence). Here the CDR3 reads CASSFPLQDNYGYTF. The CDR3, as DNA: TGTGCCAGCAGCTTTCCCCTTCAAGATAACTATGGCTACACCTTC.